The 25 T cell receptor beta chains below come from one sample, sequenced in a study of tumor-infiltrating lymphocytes in primary liver carcinoma. The source material, 20-30 mg of unsorted bulk tissue, was used to co-extract RNA and DNA. TCR beta cDNA was made from 500 ng total RNA with a constant-region primer. Slightly modified ARM-PCR with three nested multiplex PCR rounds yielded TCR beta libraries. TRBV1-TRBV30 forward primers paired with a C-beta reverse primer were used in the first two PCR rounds, which ran approximately 11 cycles each. TCRdb itself ran the multiplex PCR reads through MiXCR, one entry per CDR3 protein. There are roughly 25,000 distinct CDR3 sequences in the sample; roughly four fifths occur only once, and about 31% lies in the top ten. The sequenced sample consisted of liver tumor tissue from sampling region 5. As for subset: tumor region T5, tumor centre. Receptors were obtained from a woman aged 25 to 39 with primary liver carcinoma and hepatitis B virus infection.

With regard to this clonotype: Lacking the conserved final phenylalanine or tryptophan, this CDR3 likely reflects a read error. The J gene is TRBJ2-5, the V gene TRBV6-5; perhaps TRBD1 as D (6 bases). CDR1 MNHEY and CDR2 SVGAGI come from the germline V gene. This CDR3 region has 13 residues. CDR3 residues: CASSTDRRLTQYS. The CDR3 DNA reads as TGTGCTAGCAGTACCGACAGGAGGCTGACCCAGTACTCC.

A word on this clonotype: Mismatch with germline at one junction end may stem from a read error. J is TRBJ2-1 and V is TRBV12-3 or TRBV12-4; D not resolved. The CDR3 runs to 15 residues. DNA for the CDR3: TGTGTCAGCAGTATTAGTGGAAGCTCTTACAATGAGCAGTTCTTC. Its protein is CVSSISGSSYNEQFF.

Regarding this clonotype: At one end the junction does not follow the germline gene, possibly because of a read error. This chain joins TRBV6-2 or TRBV6-3 and TRBJ1-1, with TRBD1 matching 7 bases. The CDR3 is 14 residues long. CDR1 and CDR2 from the germline V gene are MNHEY and SVGEGT. The CDR3 loop reads CANSYTNRGTEAFF. For the CDR3, the DNA is TGCGCCAACAGTTACACGAACAGGGGAACTGAAGCCTTCTTT.

This clonotype was detected a few times. The CDR3 carries no conserved terminal phenylalanine or tryptophan, so it likely arises from a read error. The rearrangement links TRBV24-1 to TRBJ2-3; the D gene could be TRBD1 or TRBD2 (5 bases each). This CDR3 contains 14 residues. Germline V gene lookup returns CDR1 KGHDR and CDR2 SFDVKD. The CDR3 nucleotides read TGTACCACCAGTGATGCTATCGGGACGGTGACGCAGTATCAT. As protein: CTTSDAIGTVTQYH.

A remark on this clonotype: Germline and junction disagree at one end, which may indicate a read error. The J gene is TRBJ2-1, the V gene TRBV7-9, with D tentatively TRBD2 (7 bases). This CDR3 spans 17 amino acids. Germline CDR1 SEHNR, CDR2 FQNEAQ (reference sequence). CDR3 coding DNA: TGTGCCAGCAGCGGGTCAGGGGAGGGGGGCGTTCGCAATGAACAGTTCTTC. Its protein product is CASSGSGEGGVRNEQFF.

This clonotype turned up a few times. Given the absence of the conserved phenylalanine or tryptophan at the CDR3 end, a read error is likely. The rearrangement uses TRBV6-5 and TRBJ2-7, with D perhaps matching TRBD1 (5 bases). The germline CDR1 and CDR2 sequences are MNHEY and SVGAGI. This CDR3 has 15 amino acids. The CDR3 is CAGSYKDSSSYEQYI. The CDR3 nucleotides are TGTGCCGGCAGTTACAAAGACAGCAGCTCCTACGAGCAGTACATC.

As regards this clonotype: This could be a read error, since a much larger clone is one nucleotide away. J is TRBJ2-5 and V is TRBV12-3 or TRBV12-4; tentatively, D is TRBD1 (6 bases). This CDR3 has 16 amino acids. V lost 7 bases, J lost 4 bases, and 22 bases lay in between. DNA for the CDR3: TGTGCCAGCAATTTTCGTACAGAGGGGACACGAGAGACCCAGTACTTC. Translated, it gives CASNFRTEGTRETQYF.

As concerns this clonotype: With a much larger clone just one base away, this may be a read error. This chain links TRBV28 with TRBJ2-1; D remains ambiguous. Germline-derived CDR1 and CDR2 are MDHEN and SYDVKM. The V end was cut by 4 bases, the J end by 5 bases, with 3 bases between. The CDR3 has 11 amino acids. Here the CDR3 reads CASSSHNEQFF. The CDR3 DNA sequence: TGTGCCAGCAGTTCCCACAATGAGCAGTTCTTC.

Notes on this clonotype: At one boundary the junction diverges from the germline segment, which might be a read error. V and J are TRBV11-3 and TRBJ1-3; TRBD1 matches 11 bases. Germline V gene lookup returns CDR1 SGHNT and CDR2 YENEEA. This CDR3 is 19 amino acids long. The CDR3: CASSSDRGRVTYSGNTIYF. DNA of the CDR3: TGTGCCAGTAGCTCGGACAGGGGGCGCGTAACATACTCTGGAAACACCATATATTTT.

This clonotype was counted at least ten times. One base away lies a much larger clone, so this may be a sequencing read error. The genes are TRBV7-9 and TRBJ2-7, with D perhaps matching TRBD1 (6 bases). CDR1 is SEHNR, CDR2 FQNEAQ, per germline (reference sequence). This CDR3 contains 15 residues. Deletions cut 5 bases from V and 2 bases from J, with 16 bases between. The CDR3, as DNA: TGTGCCAGCAGCCACTCCGGGACACATGCCTACGAGCAGTACTTC. This translates into CASSHSGTHAYEQYF. Drawing the rest from reference TRBV7-9 and TRBJ2-7, the complete variable domain is DTGVSQNPRHKITKRGQNVTFRCDPISEHNRLYWYRQTLGQGPEFLTYFQNEAQLEKSRLLSDRFSAERPKGSFSTLEIQRTEQGDSAMYLCASSHSGTHAYEQYFGPGTRLTVT.

About this clonotype: Mismatch with germline at one junction end may stem from a read error. This chain connects TRBV6-6 to TRBJ1-2; 8 positions agree with TRBD1. Germline loops: CDR1 MNHNY, CDR2 SVGAGI (reference sequence). This CDR3 has 15 amino acids. CDR3 in DNA: TGTGCCAGCTGTTACTCGGACAGGGAGACCTATGGCTACACATTC. It yields the protein CASCYSDRETYGYTF.

A word on this clonotype: At one end, the junction sequence differs from germline, possibly due to a read error. The chain employs TRBV4-3 and TRBJ2-7; the D gene is possibly TRBD2 (6 bases). The CDR3 runs to 18 residues. Germline CDR1 LGHNA, CDR2 YSLEER. In DNA form, the CDR3 reads TGCGCCAGCCGCCAAGCTGTGATGGGGGGTCACATTAGCTACGATCAGTACTTC. Protein product: CASRQAVMGGHISYDQYF.

This clonotype was observed a single time. At one end, the junction sequence differs from germline, possibly due to a read error. The chain carries TRBV4-1 and TRBJ1-4; TRBD1 is a possible D gene (5 bases). The germline V gene encodes CDR1 MGHRA and CDR2 YSYEKL. The CDR3 sequence is 15 residues long. CDR3 sequence reads: CASSQMRGSSEELFF. The CDR3 DNA is TGCGCCAGCAGCCAGATGAGGGGATCTAGTGAAGAACTGTTTTTT.

Comment on this clonotype: The junction shows a germline mismatch at one end, possibly a read error. This chain links TRBV11-2 with TRBJ2-1; 9 bases map to TRBD1. Germline CDR1 and CDR2: SGHAT and FQNNGV. This CDR3 is 21 amino acids long. For the CDR3, the DNA is TGCGCCAGCAGCTTAGAACAGGGGGCGAGGCGGGGGAGGGGGCACTATAATGAGCAGTTCTTC. This codes for CASSLEQGARRGRGHYNEQFF.

For this clonotype: The conserved closing phenylalanine or tryptophan is absent in this CDR3, likely reflecting a read error. The genes are TRBV10-3 and TRBJ2-1; D unclear. Trimming removed 7 bases from V and 8 bases from J, with 18 bases in between. The CDR3 totals 14 residues. Germline-derived CDR1 and CDR2 are ENHRY and SYGVKD. The DNA for the CDR3 is TGTGCCATCAATCCAACGGCGACCCGGGATGAGCAGTTCTCC. It encodes CAINPTATRDEQFS.

Comments on this clonotype: One junction end disagrees with the germline gene, perhaps due to a read error. This CDR3 is CAISLEYEGVGNQPRHF. For the CDR3, the DNA is TGCGCCATCAGCCTAGAGTATGAGGGGGTTGGCAATCAGCCCCGGCATTTT. The chain is built from TRBV4-1 and TRBJ1-5; a weak D match, TRBD1 (6 bases). Germline lookup yields CDR1 MGHRA and CDR2 YSYEKL. CDR3 length equals 17 residues.

V and J are TRBV4-2 and TRBJ2-7, with 10 bases matching TRBD1. The length of the CDR3 is 18 residues. The germline V gene encodes CDR1 LGHNA and CDR2 YNFKEQ. V was clipped by 3 bases and J by 12 bases; unmatched bases: 23. CDR3 loop: CASSQEHLGQGGPHELYF. The CDR3 region has the DNA TGTGCCAGCAGCCAGGAACACCTAGGACAGGGGGGACCGCACGAGTTGTACTTC.

Regarding this clonotype: The junction shows a germline mismatch at one end, possibly a read error. This sequence joins TRBV5-4 and TRBJ2-1; TRBD1 or TRBD2 may be the D gene (7 bases each). This CDR3 is built from 12 residues. CDR1 and CDR2 (germline): SGHNT, YYREEE (reference sequence). The DNA for the CDR3 is TGTGTCAGCAGCCAGGGGGGGGATGAGCAGTTCTTC. Encoded protein: CVSSQGGDEQFF.

This clonotype was observed a few times. The rearrangement joins TRBV10-3 to TRBJ2-1; D could derive from TRBD1 or TRBD2 (5 bases each). The germline V gene has CDR1 ENHRY and CDR2 SYGVKD. This CDR3 region has 14 residues. V was shortened by 5 bases and J by 13 bases, with 21 bases between the two germline ends. CDR3 loop: CAISPTAARDDQFF. In DNA, the CDR3 is TGTGCCATCAGTCCCACGGCGGCCCGGGACGACCAGTTCTTC.

With regard to this clonotype: The junction departs from germline at one end; a sequencing error may be responsible. The V gene is TRBV11-2, the J gene TRBJ2-1; 13 bases are shared with TRBD2. The CDR3 is 16 residues long. Germline loops: CDR1 SGHAT, CDR2 FQNNGV. CDR3 region: CDSRITSGRAGNEQLF. The CDR3 nucleotides are TGTGACAGCAGGATTACTAGCGGGAGGGCCGGCAATGAGCAGTTATTC. Full variable domain (rest looked up from reference TRBV11-2 and TRBJ2-1): EAGVAQSPRYKIIEKRQSVAFWCNPISGHATLYWYQQILGQGPKLLIQFQNNGVVDDSQLPKDRFSAERLKGVDSTLKIQPAKLEDSAVYLCDSRITSGRAGNEQLFGPGTRLTVL.

To note about this clonotype: An end of the junction does not agree with germline; a read error may underlie this. V usage is TRBV11-2 and J usage is TRBJ2-2, with TRBD2 identical over 10 bases. The CDR3 extends over 16 amino acids. The germline gives CDR1 SGHAT, CDR2 FQNNGV. CDR3: CASSSTHSGRSGEMLF. The CDR3 nucleotides read TGTGCCAGCAGCTCGACACATAGCGGGAGGTCCGGGGAGATGCTTTTT.

The chain employs TRBV10-2 and TRBJ1-1; D is unresolved. The V gene's germline CDR1 is WSHSY and CDR2 SAAADI. CDR3 length: 14 residues. CDR3 residues: CTNSESKAGTEPFF. The CDR3 nucleotides are TGCACCAACAGTGAGTCGAAGGCGGGCACTGAGCCTTTCTTT.

On this clonotype itself: The conserved phenylalanine or tryptophan normally closing the CDR3 is absent here, so this likely arose from a read error. The chain links TRBV11-2 to TRBJ2-1; 12 positions match TRBD2. This CDR3 region has 16 residues. V lost 5 bases and J lost 4; bases outside the gene matches: 6. Germline loops: CDR1 SGHAT, CDR2 FQNNGV. The CDR3: CASSTPLAGGYNEQFV. In DNA form, the CDR3 reads TGTGCCAGCAGCACCCCTCTAGCGGGAGGGTACAATGAGCAGTTCGTC.

Points on this clonotype: At one end the junction does not follow the germline gene, possibly because of a read error. CDR3 region: CASTADKTGELFF. CDR3 nucleotide sequence: TGTGCCAGTACCGCCGACAAGACCGGGGAGTTGTTTTTT. V and J are TRBV19 and TRBJ2-2, with D perhaps TRBD2 (5 bases). CDR1 is LNHDA, CDR2 SQIVND, per germline (reference sequence). CDR3 size: 13 residues.

A note on this clonotype: Because it lacks the conserved phenylalanine or tryptophan at the end, this CDR3 is likely a read error. This chain links TRBV10-3 with TRBJ2-1; tentatively, D is TRBD1 (5 bases). The CDR3 covers 14 residues. The germline V gene has CDR1 ENHRY and CDR2 SYGVKD. Trimming took off 5 bases at V and 8 bases at J, with 16 bases between the two ends. CDR3 residues: CAISPRATRDEQFP. In DNA, the CDR3 is TGTGCCATCAGTCCCAGGGCGACCCGGGATGAGCAGTTCCCC.